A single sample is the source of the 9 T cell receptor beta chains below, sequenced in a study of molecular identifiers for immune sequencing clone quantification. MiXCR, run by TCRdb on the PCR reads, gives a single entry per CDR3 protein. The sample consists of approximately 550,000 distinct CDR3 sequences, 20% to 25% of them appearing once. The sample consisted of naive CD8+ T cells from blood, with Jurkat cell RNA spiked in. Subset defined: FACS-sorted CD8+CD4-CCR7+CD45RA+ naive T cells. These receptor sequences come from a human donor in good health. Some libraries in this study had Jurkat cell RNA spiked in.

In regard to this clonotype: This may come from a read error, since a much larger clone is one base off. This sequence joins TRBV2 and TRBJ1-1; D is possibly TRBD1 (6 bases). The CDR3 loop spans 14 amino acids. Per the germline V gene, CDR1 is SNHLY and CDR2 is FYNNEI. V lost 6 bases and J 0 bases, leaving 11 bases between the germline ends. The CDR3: CASRDGGMNTEAFF. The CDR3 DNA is TGTGCCAGCAGGGACGGGGGCATGAACACTGAAGCTTTCTTT.

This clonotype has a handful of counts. The CDR3 here is CASSLVSTANSNQPQHF. In DNA, the CDR3 is TGTGCCAGCAGCTTAGTAAGTACAGCTAATAGCAATCAGCCCCAGCATTTT. V usage is TRBV7-4 and J usage is TRBJ1-5; the D is unclear. Trimming took 1 base from V and 0 from J, leaving 13 bases between them. The CDR3 length is 17 residues. Per germline, CDR1 SGHVT and CDR2 SQSDAQ.

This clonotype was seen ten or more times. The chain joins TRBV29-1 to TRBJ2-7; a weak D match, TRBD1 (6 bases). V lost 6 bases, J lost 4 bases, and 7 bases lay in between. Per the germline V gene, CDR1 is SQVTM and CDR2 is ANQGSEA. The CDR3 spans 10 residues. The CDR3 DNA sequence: TGCAGCGTGCAGGGGTACGAGCAGTACTTC. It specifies CSVQGYEQYF.

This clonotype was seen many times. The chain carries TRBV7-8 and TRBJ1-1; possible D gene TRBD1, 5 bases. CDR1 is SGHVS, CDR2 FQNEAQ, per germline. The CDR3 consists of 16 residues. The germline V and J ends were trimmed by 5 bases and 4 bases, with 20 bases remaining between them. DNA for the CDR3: TGTGCCAGCAGCCAACTTACGTTCGGAGGGGTCACTGAAGCTTTCTTT. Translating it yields CASSQLTFGGVTEAFF.

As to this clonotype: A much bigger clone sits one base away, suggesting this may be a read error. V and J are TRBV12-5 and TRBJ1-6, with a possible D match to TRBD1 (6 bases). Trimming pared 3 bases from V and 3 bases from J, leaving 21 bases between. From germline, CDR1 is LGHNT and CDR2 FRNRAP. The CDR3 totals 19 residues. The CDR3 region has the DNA TGTGCTAGTGGTTTCATCCTCGGACAGCTGAGCTTCTATAATTCACCCCTCCACTTT. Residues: CASGFILGQLSFYNSPLHF.

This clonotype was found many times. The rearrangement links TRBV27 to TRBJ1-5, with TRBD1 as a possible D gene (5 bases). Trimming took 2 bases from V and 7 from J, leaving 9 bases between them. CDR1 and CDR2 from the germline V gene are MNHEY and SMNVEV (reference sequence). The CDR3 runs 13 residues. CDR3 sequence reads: CASSLGGEQPQHF. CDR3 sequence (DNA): TGTGCCAGCAGTTTAGGAGGGGAACAGCCCCAGCATTTT.

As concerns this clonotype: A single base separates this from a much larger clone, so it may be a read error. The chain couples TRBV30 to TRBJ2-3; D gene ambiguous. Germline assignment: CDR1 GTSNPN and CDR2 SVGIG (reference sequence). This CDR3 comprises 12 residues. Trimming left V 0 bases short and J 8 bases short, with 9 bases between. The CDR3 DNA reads TGTGCCTGGAGTGTAGCCTCTGGTACGCAGTATTTT. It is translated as CAWSVASGTQYF.

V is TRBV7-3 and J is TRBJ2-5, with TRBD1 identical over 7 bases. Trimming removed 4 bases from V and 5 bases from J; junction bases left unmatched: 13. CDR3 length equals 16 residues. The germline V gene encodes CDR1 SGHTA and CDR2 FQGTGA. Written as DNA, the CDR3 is TGTGCCAGCAGCTGGACGGGACAGCTTCCTTGGGAGACCCAGTACTTC. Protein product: CASSWTGQLPWETQYF. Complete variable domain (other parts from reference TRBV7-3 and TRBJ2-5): GAGVSQTPSNKVTEKGKYVELRCDPISGHTALYWYRQSLGQGPEFLIYFQGTGAADDSGLPNDRFFAVRPEGSVSTLKIQRTERGDSAVYLCASSWTGQLPWETQYFGPGTRLLVL.

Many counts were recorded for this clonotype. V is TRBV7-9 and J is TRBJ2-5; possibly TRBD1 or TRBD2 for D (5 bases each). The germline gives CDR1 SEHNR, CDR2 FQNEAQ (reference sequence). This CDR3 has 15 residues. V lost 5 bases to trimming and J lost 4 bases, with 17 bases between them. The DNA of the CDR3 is TGTGCCAGCAGCCTGGGGGTGGCTCATCGAGAGACCCAGTACTTC. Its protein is CASSLGVAHRETQYF.